Shown below are 13 T cell receptor beta chains from a single sample sequenced in a study of blood T cell repertoires in COVID-19. TCRdb's copy holds only in-frame clones and misses some; the assay was immunoSEQ multiplex PCR. The sample consists of hundreds of thousands of clones, 88% of them appearing once. Sequencing input: PBMCs or T cells enriched from blood (not recorded which). The receptor set was obtained from a woman aged 60 to 75 in a cohort exposed to, infected with or recovered from COVID-19 (not recorded which).

This chain joins TRBV7-3 and TRBJ1-5; D might be TRBD1 (6 bases). Germline values: CDR1 SGHTA, CDR2 FQGTGA. The CDR3 contains 13 residues. Trimming shortened V by 4 bases and J by 5 bases, and 9 bases separated the two germline ends. The CDR3 is CASSSDRHQPQHF. DNA of the CDR3: TGTGCCAGCAGCTCCGACAGGCATCAGCCCCAGCATTTT.

The V gene is TRBV6-5, the J gene TRBJ2-1, with 8 bases matching TRBD2. This CDR3 comprises 15 residues. Unmatched junction bases numbered 7, after V lost 6 bases and J lost 3 bases. CDR1 MNHEY and CDR2 SVGAGI come from the germline V gene. The CDR3 reads CASRLTSGYYNEQFF. The DNA for the CDR3 is TGTGCCAGCAGGCTCACTAGCGGCTACTACAATGAGCAGTTCTTC.

This chain connects TRBV9 to TRBJ2-2; weak D call: TRBD2 (5 bases). Germline values: CDR1 SGDLS, CDR2 YYNGEE. The CDR3 covers 16 residues. Trimming took off 1 base at V and 5 bases at J, with 15 bases between the two ends. The CDR3 DNA reads as TGTGCCAGCAGCGTAAGCAAGTGGGAGCCAACCGGGGAGCTGTTTTTT. It codes for CASSVSKWEPTGELFF.

The rearrangement uses TRBV27 and TRBJ2-5; 9 positions match TRBD1. This CDR3 has 14 residues. Germline V lookup: CDR1 MNHEY, CDR2 SMNVEV (reference sequence). Losses at the gene ends were 4 bases for V and 8 bases for J; bases not matched to a gene: 8. CDR3 loop: CASSSGGQGSTQYF. The CDR3 coding sequence is TGTGCCAGCAGTTCAGGGGGACAGGGAAGTACCCAGTACTTC.

This clone was seen a single time. The chain carries TRBV2 and TRBJ1-1; possible D gene TRBD1, 5 bases. The CDR3 totals 15 residues. Trimming stripped 8 bases from V and 0 bases from J, with 16 bases between. The germline gives CDR1 SNHLY, CDR2 FYNNEI. CDR3 region: CASLFMGGMNTEAFF. The CDR3 region has the DNA TGTGCCAGCTTATTTATGGGGGGGATGAACACTGAAGCTTTCTTT. The full variable domain, with the rest looked up from reference TRBV2 and TRBJ1-1, is EPEVTQTPSHQVTQMGQEVILRCVPISNHLYFYWYRQILGQKVEFLVSFYNNEISEKSEIFDDQFSVERPDGSNFTLKIRSTKLEDSAMYFCASLFMGGMNTEAFFGQGTRLTVV.

CDR3 residues: CASSQDKMAGGPDTQYF. The DNA for the CDR3 is TGCGCCAGCAGCCAAGATAAGATGGCGGGAGGGCCAGATACGCAGTATTTT. V gene TRBV4-1 combines with J gene TRBJ2-3; 9 positions match TRBD2. This CDR3 contains 17 residues. CDR1 and CDR2 from the germline V gene are MGHRA and YSYEKL. V lost 0 bases, J lost 4 bases, and 8 bases stayed unmatched.

This chain uses TRBV7-2 with TRBJ1-6; D ambiguous. Germline V gene data show CDR1 as SGHTA and CDR2 as FQGNSA. The CDR3 consists of 13 residues. Trimming removed 4 bases at V and 10 bases at J, with 11 bases between. The CDR3 reads CASSYGEGSPLHF. The CDR3 bases are TGTGCCAGCAGCTATGGGGAGGGCTCACCCCTCCACTTT.

This clone has more than one count but fewer than ten. The chain joins TRBV30 to TRBJ2-5; perhaps TRBD1 as D (6 bases). The V end lost 5 bases, the J end lost 0 bases, and 7 bases lay between the germline ends. CDR1 is GTSNPN, CDR2 SVGIG, per germline (reference sequence). The CDR3 is 12 amino acids. Written as DNA, the CDR3 is TGTGCCTGGGGACAGTACCAAGAGACCCAGTACTTC. This translates into CAWGQYQETQYF.

The chain is built from TRBV19 and TRBJ2-7, with TRBD1 identical over 7 bases. The CDR3 contains 15 residues. Germline assignment: CDR1 LNHDA and CDR2 SQIVND (reference sequence). V was pared by 1 base and J by 5 bases, with 8 bases of the junction left unmatched. CDR3 sequence: CASSIASTGADEQYF. The CDR3 DNA is TGTGCCAGTAGTATAGCCTCCACAGGGGCCGACGAGCAGTACTTC.

This clone was seen only once. This rearrangement joins TRBV9 to TRBJ2-5; 7 bases match TRBD1. The CDR3 has 15 amino acids. Germline V CDR1 and CDR2: SGDLS, YYNGEE. After removal of 4 bases from V and 4 bases from J, the junction contained 10 bases not matched to a gene. The chain's CDR3 is CASSSRDSARETQYF. The CDR3 DNA reads as TGTGCCAGCAGCTCTCGGGACAGCGCGCGAGAGACCCAGTACTTC.

The rearrangement uses TRBV7-2 and TRBJ2-1, with D possibly being TRBD2 (6 bases). Trimming shortened V by 3 bases and J by 7 bases, and 16 bases separated the two germline ends. CDR1 is SGHTA, CDR2 FQGNSA, per germline. CDR3 length: 15 residues. DNA for the CDR3: TGTGCCAGCAGCTTTGGAGGGAACAGGAGAAATGAGCAGTTCTTC. It translates to CASSFGGNRRNEQFF.

This sequence joins TRBV7-8 and TRBJ1-1; 10 bases are a match to TRBD1. The V segment lost 6 bases and the J segment 0 bases; nucleotides outside the gene matches: 4. CDR1 and CDR2 from the germline V gene are SGHVS and FQNEAQ. This CDR3 has 15 amino acids. DNA of the CDR3: TGTGCCAGCAGACGGGGGACAGGGGTGAACACTGAAGCTTTCTTT. Protein: CASRRGTGVNTEAFF.

The chain is built from TRBV28 and TRBJ1-3; D is unresolved. This CDR3 is 16 amino acids long. Germline V gives CDR1 MDHEN, CDR2 SYDVKM. The V gene lost 5 bases and the J gene lost 0 bases, with 14 bases spanning the gap. Here the CDR3 reads CASSRLPNSSGNTIYF. The DNA of the CDR3 is TGTGCCAGCAGTCGACTACCGAATAGCTCTGGAAACACCATATATTTT.